Each of the 9 T cell receptor beta chains below was sequenced from the same sample in a study of blood T cell repertoires in COVID-19. Using immunoSEQ multiplex PCR, the repertoire was profiled, and TCRdb retains in-frame clones only, with some absent. The data contain about 330,000 clones, around nine tenths of them singletons. The sample taken for sequencing was PBMCs or T cells enriched from blood (not recorded which). The receptor source for this set is a man aged 25 to 40 who had recovered from COVID-19.

The chain has TRBV27 and TRBJ2-3; unclear D gene. Germline V gene lookup returns CDR1 MNHEY and CDR2 SMNVEV (reference sequence). V shed 2 bases and J shed 2 bases, with 8 bases lying between them. CDR3 length: 14 amino acids. CDR3 residues: CASSLNLYTDTQYF. The CDR3 region has the DNA TGTGCCAGCAGTTTAAACTTATACACAGATACGCAGTATTTT.

The V and J genes are TRBV18 and TRBJ2-5; 9 nucleotides line up with TRBD1. J was trimmed by 5 bases and V by 3 bases; bases with no gene match: 7. CDR3 length: 15 residues. CDR1 is KGHSH and CDR2 is LQKENI in the germline V gene. CDR3 in amino acids: CASSPGTGTYETQYF. The CDR3 nucleotides read TGTGCCAGCTCACCTGGGACAGGGACTTACGAGACCCAGTACTTC.

The chain recombines TRBV15 with TRBJ1-2; TRBD1 is a possible D gene (5 bases). CDR3 length: 14 residues. Germline assignment: CDR1 LNHNV and CDR2 YYDKDF (reference sequence). Trimming took 4 bases from V and 2 from J, leaving 11 bases between them. CDR3 sequence: CATSTAGPNYGYTF. The CDR3 nucleotides read TGTGCCACCAGCACTGCAGGGCCAAACTATGGCTACACCTTC.

The chain links TRBV7-3 to TRBJ2-3; D call uncertain. The V and J ends lost 5 bases and 0 bases respectively, with 6 bases between them. The CDR3 sequence is 13 residues long. Germline-derived CDR1 and CDR2 are SGHTA and FQGTGA. This chain's CDR3 is CASSQASTDTQYF. The CDR3, as DNA: TGTGCCAGCAGCCAAGCTAGCACAGATACGCAGTATTTT.

The V gene is TRBV19, the J gene TRBJ2-5; 8 positions agree with TRBD2. This CDR3 has 17 amino acids. Trimming cost V 5 bases and J 6 bases; bases outside gene matches: 17. The germline CDR1 and CDR2 sequences are LNHDA and SQIVND (reference sequence). The CDR3 reads CASSPLPGGAGPQTQYF. The CDR3 DNA is TGTGCCAGTAGTCCCCTCCCGGGAGGGGCGGGCCCTCAGACCCAGTACTTC.

V gene TRBV12-3 or TRBV12-4 combines with J gene TRBJ2-7; 7 positions agree with TRBD2. Germline trimming cut 5 bases from V and 4 bases from J; bases unmatched to any gene: 5. The CDR3 extends over 13 amino acids. The CDR3 reads CASSDWTRYEQYF. For the CDR3, the DNA is TGTGCCAGCAGTGACTGGACTAGATACGAGCAGTACTTC.

The CDR3 sequence: CASNTAFNQPQHF. The CDR3 nucleotides read TGTGCCAGCAACACAGCATTCAATCAGCCCCAGCATTTT. The chain employs TRBV12-3 or TRBV12-4 and TRBJ1-5; no reliable D call. V was shortened by 7 bases and J by 3 bases, with 10 bases between the two germline ends. This CDR3 region has 13 residues.

V and J are TRBV19 and TRBJ1-1, with D possibly being TRBD1 (5 bases). CDR1 and CDR2 (germline): LNHDA, SQIVND (reference sequence). V was cut by 0 bases and J by 3 bases, with 5 bases left in between. The CDR3 consists of 13 residues. CDR3 amino acids: CASSIDRDTEAFF. In nucleotides, the CDR3 is TGTGCCAGTAGTATAGACAGGGACACTGAAGCTTTCTTT.

V and J are TRBV14 and TRBJ1-5; no reliable D call. The CDR3 consists of 15 residues. Trimming pared 1 base from V and 2 bases from J, leaving 9 bases between. Germline CDR1 is SGHDN and CDR2 is FVKESK. CDR3 loop: CASSQVTQGNQPQHF. The CDR3 DNA follows: TGTGCCAGCAGCCAAGTTACCCAGGGCAATCAGCCCCAGCATTTT.